This is a list of T cell receptor beta chains from one sample in a study of blood T cell repertoires in COVID-19. Sequencing used immunoSEQ multiplex PCR; TCRdb keeps in-frame clones, though not all of them. Of more than 95,000 clones in the sample, around 84% were seen once. Material for sequencing was peripheral blood. The source of these receptors is a woman aged 60 to 75 in a cohort sampled during active or convalescent COVID-19. Each CDR3 is given with its conserved first and last residue. A D gene is named only where the DNA matches it firmly. Expanded clones get a size class; other rows say once, few or many, or leave the size out.

CTGISGANVLTF	TGCACAGGGATCTCTGGGGCCAACGTCCTGACTTTC	TRBJ2-6	TRBV29-1	NA	NA
CASSLSGQGYEQYF	TGCGCCAGCAGCCTATCGGGACAGGGGTACGAGCAGTACTTC	TRBJ2-7	TRBV5-1	NA	TRBD1
CASSVGSGAEAFF	TGTGCCAGCAGTGTGGGGTCAGGGGCTGAAGCTTTCTTT	TRBJ1-1	TRBV6-4	once	NA
CASSRTASVLSSYEQYF	TGTGCCAGCAGTCGGACAGCGTCCGTCCTAAGCTCCTACGAGCAGTACTTC	TRBJ2-7	TRBV6-6	NA	NA
CASSLERGNSPLHF	TGTGCCAGCAGCTTGGAAAGGGGGAATTCACCCCTCCACTTT	TRBJ1-6	TRBV5-6	few	NA
CASSSETGDNTIYF	TGTGCCAGCTCATCGGAGACAGGGGACAACACCATATATTTT	TRBJ1-3	TRBV18	NA	TRBD1
CSVLAGGYEQYF	TGCAGCGTTCTAGCGGGAGGCTACGAGCAGTACTTC	TRBJ2-7	TRBV29-1	NA	TRBD2
CASGSGGASDTQYF	TGCGCCAGCGGGAGCGGGGGGGCCTCAGATACGCAGTATTTT	TRBJ2-3	TRBV10-1	NA	TRBD2
CASTPGSGSRDWTGELFF	TGTGCCAGCACCCCCGGGTCTGGCTCGCGGGATTGGACCGGGGAGCTGTTTTTT	TRBJ2-2	TRBV27	few	NA
CASSKGQDNYGYTF	TGTGCCAGTAGTAAGGGACAGGATAACTATGGCTACACCTTC	TRBJ1-2	TRBV19	once	TRBD1
CASSTSGQGATNEKLFF	TGTGCCAGCAGCACATCCGGACAGGGGGCAACTAATGAAAAACTGTTTTTT	TRBJ1-4	TRBV3-1/TRBV3-2	NA	TRBD1
CASSPRQGRWPQHF	TGTGCCAGTAGTCCTCGACAGGGACGATGGCCCCAGCATTTT	TRBJ1-5	TRBV19	NA	TRBD1
CATTVAGTYEQYF	TGTGCCACCACCGTAGCAGGGACCTACGAGCAGTACTTC	TRBJ2-7	TRBV10-3	few	NA
CASSTWTGMREKLFF	TGTGCCAGTAGTACCTGGACAGGGATGAGGGAAAAACTGTTTTTT	TRBJ1-4	TRBV19	NA	TRBD1
CASSKGLAGVEQYF	TGTGCCAGCAGTAAGGGACTAGCGGGAGTCGAGCAGTACTTC	TRBJ2-7	TRBV5-6	NA	TRBD2
CASSKGGGELFF	TGTGCCAGCAGCAAAGGCGGCGGGGAGCTGTTTTTT	TRBJ2-2	TRBV12-3/TRBV12-4	NA	NA
CASSYSPGTGGNTIYF	TGTGCCAGCAGTTACTCGCCTGGGACAGGGGGAAACACCATATATTTT	TRBJ1-3	TRBV6-6	NA	TRBD1
CASSFGRAGQPQHF	TGTGCCAGCAGTTTTGGCCGGGCAGGGCAGCCCCAGCATTTT	TRBJ1-5	TRBV28	NA	NA
CASSPRSSGYQETQYF	TGCGCCAGCAGCCCCCGTAGTAGCGGTTACCAAGAGACCCAGTACTTC	TRBJ2-5	TRBV4-1	NA	NA
CASSPPRGQGYGYTF	TGTGCCAGCTCACCACCGAGGGGACAGGGGTATGGCTACACCTTC	TRBJ1-2	TRBV18	few	TRBD1
CASSLPGGEQYF	TGTGCCAGCTCACTTCCGGGAGGCGAGCAGTACTTC	TRBJ2-7	TRBV18	NA	TRBD2
CASSSRTSGGNEQFF	TGCGCCAGCAGCTCTAGGACTAGCGGGGGGAATGAGCAGTTCTTC	TRBJ2-1	TRBV5-1	NA	TRBD2
CASSSYPGTGTSGELFF	TGCGCCAGCAGCTCCTACCCCGGGACAGGGACGTCCGGGGAGCTGTTTTTT	TRBJ2-2	TRBV5-1	NA	TRBD1
CAISRGGGARGGYTF	TGTGCCATCTCCCGAGGGGGAGGGGCGAGAGGTGGCTACACCTTC	TRBJ1-2	TRBV10-3	few	NA
CASSPLAGAYNEQFF	TGTGCCAGCTCACCGTTAGCGGGGGCCTACAATGAGCAGTTCTTC	TRBJ2-1	TRBV18	NA	TRBD2
CASSQDSAHEQYF	TGCGCCAGCAGCCAAGATAGCGCCCACGAGCAGTACTTC	TRBJ2-7	TRBV4-1	NA	NA
CASSWSSGTYNEQFF	TGCGCCAGCAGCTGGTCTAGCGGAACTTACAATGAGCAGTTCTTC	TRBJ2-1	TRBV5-1	NA	TRBD2
CASSVATRGVDGYTF	TGTGCCAGCAGCGTAGCTACCAGGGGGGTAGATGGCTACACCTTC	TRBJ1-2	TRBV9	NA	TRBD1
CASTPVGTSGEQYF	TGTGCCAGCACTCCCGTAGGGACTAGCGGCGAGCAGTACTTC	TRBJ2-7	TRBV6-5	few	TRBD2
CASSLAQGGTEAFF	TGCGCCAGCAGCTTGGCACAGGGAGGGACTGAAGCTTTCTTT	TRBJ1-1	TRBV5-1	NA	NA
CSASAGEETQYF	TGCAGTGCTAGTGCGGGGGAGGAGACCCAGTACTTC	TRBJ2-5	TRBV20-1	NA	TRBD2
CASSLMARGYTF	TGTGCCAGCAGTTTGATGGCACGTGGCTACACCTTC	TRBJ1-2	TRBV28	NA	NA
CASSYSGAAGYTF	TGTGCCAGCAGTTACTCGGGGGCCGCTGGCTACACCTTC	TRBJ1-2	TRBV6-6	NA	NA
CASSFPLRQGWGYTF	TGTGCCAGCAGTTTCCCGCTAAGACAGGGGTGGGGCTACACCTTC	TRBJ1-2	TRBV28	NA	TRBD1
CASSETELNYGYTF	TGTGCCAGCAGCGAGACAGAACTAAACTATGGCTACACCTTC	TRBJ1-2	TRBV6-6	NA	NA
CASSSPDRGYNSPLHF	TGTGCCAGCAGTTCCCCAGACAGGGGTTATAATTCACCCCTCCACTTT	TRBJ1-6	TRBV28	once	TRBD1
CAWKNRARYTEAFF	TGTGCCTGGAAAAACAGGGCTCGCTACACTGAAGCTTTCTTT	TRBJ1-1	TRBV30	NA	NA
CATSREGRVDQPQHF	TGTGCCACCAGCAGAGAGGGCAGGGTGGATCAGCCCCAGCATTTT	TRBJ1-5	TRBV15	NA	NA
CASSPGYGGELFF	TGTGCCAGCAGCCCCGGTTATGGCGGGGAGCTGTTTTTT	TRBJ2-2	TRBV3-1/TRBV3-2	NA	NA
CASSGLKGRPGDGYTF	TGTGCCAGCAGTGGGCTCAAGGGGCGACCGGGTGATGGCTACACCTTC	TRBJ1-2	TRBV6-1	NA	NA
CATSREDRVNTEAFF	TGTGCCACCAGCAGGGAGGACAGGGTAAACACTGAAGCTTTCTTT	TRBJ1-1	TRBV15	NA	TRBD1
CATEKAGSPTNTEAFF	TGTGCCACCGAAAAAGCAGGGTCCCCTACGAACACTGAAGCTTTCTTT	TRBJ1-1	TRBV10-3	NA	NA
CASRREGLYNEQFF	TGTGCCAGCCGGCGGGAGGGCCTCTACAATGAGCAGTTCTTC	TRBJ2-1	TRBV27	NA	TRBD2
CASSFRGTDTQYF	TGTGCCAGCAGCTTCCGGGGCACAGATACGCAGTATTTT	TRBJ2-3	TRBV11-3	NA	NA
CASSLESGSTDTQYF	TGCGCCAGCAGCTTGGAGTCAGGGTCCACAGATACGCAGTATTTT	TRBJ2-3	TRBV5-1	NA	NA
CASSPDLAGVGTQYF	TGTGCCAGCAGCCCAGATCTAGCCGGGGTGGGGACCCAGTACTTC	TRBJ2-5	TRBV9	NA	NA
CASSTSSTSLLTGELFF	TGTGCCAGTAGTACATCTTCGACTAGTCTACTTACCGGGGAGCTGTTTTTT	TRBJ2-2	TRBV19	NA	NA
CASSPRTGGQDTQYF	TGTGCCAGCTCACCACGAACAGGGGGACAAGATACGCAGTATTTT	TRBJ2-3	TRBV18	NA	TRBD1
CSVWTGGASGYTF	TGCAGCGTTTGGACAGGGGGGGCGAGTGGCTACACCTTC	TRBJ1-2	TRBV29-1	NA	TRBD1
CASTGGAVYGYTF	TGTGCCAGCACTGGGGGGGCGGTCTATGGCTACACCTTC	TRBJ1-2	TRBV28	NA	NA
CASRDGTSGKNEQFF	TGTGCCAGCAGGGACGGGACTAGCGGGAAAAATGAGCAGTTCTTC	TRBJ2-1	TRBV27	medium-sized	TRBD2
CASSLGRGPGEQYF	TGTGCCAGCAGTTTAGGCAGGGGGCCCGGCGAGCAGTACTTC	TRBJ2-7	TRBV7-9	NA	TRBD1
CASSGTSGAGSDTQYF	TGCGCCAGCAGTGGCACTAGCGGGGCCGGGTCAGATACGCAGTATTTT	TRBJ2-3	TRBV4-1	NA	TRBD2